This TCR beta chain was captured in a study of spatial heterogeneity in lung cancer. At the level of the study: Beta-chain sequences were consistently detected more often than alpha-chain sequences.

From the 5' RACE reads, TCRdb called clonotypes with MiXCR, one entry per CDR3 protein. The table records tens of thousands of distinct CDR3 sequences, roughly 6.5% of them present only once. Notes on this clonotype: Its matching antigen is unknown.

The time point is: sample taken at primary tumor resection. More than 70 TRACERx patients with early, untreated non-small cell lung cancer donated samples. Material for sequencing was whole RNA from tumor, nontumor lung or frozen PBMC, left unsorted. The CDR3 is 16 amino acids. Trimming cost V 4 bases and J 5 bases, with 19 bases left between them. Germline V lookup: CDR1 SNHLY, CDR2 FYNNEI. Study outcomes and limitations: Circulating ubiquitous expanded tumor TCRs were observed more frequently at resection than at follow-up.

This chain joins TRBV2 and TRBJ2-3; D possibly uses TRBD1 or TRBD2 (6 bases each). Here the sequenced sample was PBMCs, taken at surgery. This receptor was obtained from a female donor with early-stage non-small cell lung cancer. CDR3 in amino acids: CASSATPGAQGDTQYF. In DNA form, the CDR3 reads TGTGCCAGCAGTGCAACACCGGGGGCCCAGGGAGATACGCAGTATTTT.